This T cell receptor beta chain was profiled in a study of neoadjuvant anti-PD-1 for oral cavity cancer. This clone was counted a single time. This table comes from immunoSEQ multiplex PCR, and its TCRdb copy is limited to in-frame clones, with some not included. The sample lists about 81,000 clones, about 84% occurring once. The sample in question was PBMCs, obtained before nivolumab (anti-PD-1) treatment. The receptor comes from a person aged 35-79 years with oral cavity squamous cell carcinoma.

The CDR3 here is CASSGGQGSYEQYF. In DNA form, the CDR3 reads TGTGCCAGCAGCGGGGGACAGGGCTCCTACGAGCAGTACTTC. The V and J genes are TRBV5-4 and TRBJ2-7; 9 bases are a match to TRBD1. Unmatched junction bases numbered 2, after V lost 4 bases and J lost 0 bases. Germline CDR1 is SGHNT and CDR2 is YYREEE (reference sequence). The CDR3 sequence is 14 residues long.